This TCR beta chain was found in a study of PD-1 blockade in classical Hodgkin lymphoma. Profiling relied on immunoSEQ multiplex PCR, and the TCRdb table lists in-frame clones only, not all of them. In the table there are about 85,000 clones, around nine tenths of which are singletons. As for this clone: The antigen remains undetermined.

There was relapse after autologous stem cell transplantation in every patient, and there was variation in brentuximab vedotin exposure. Study results and limitations: Newly diagnosed patients were said to have less baseline TCR diversity than healthy donors did. It was among complete responders that baseline diversity resembled that of newly diagnosed patients.

This material consisted of peripheral blood mononuclear cells (PBMCs), taken before the second cycle of nivolumab. The sequence derives from a human donor with classical Hodgkin lymphoma.

Here the CDR3 reads CASRRDYNYNEQFF. CDR3 nucleotide sequence: TGTGCCAGCAGAAGGGACTACAACTACAATGAGCAGTTCTTC. The chain recombines TRBV6-4 with TRBJ2-1, with 7 nucleotides matching TRBD2. Germline trimming cut 6 bases from V and 3 bases from J; bases unmatched to any gene: 5. Germline values: CDR1 MRHNA, CDR2 SNTAGT. The CDR3 runs 14 residues.